These 21 T cell receptor beta chains share one sample of origin, sequenced in a study of shared clonotypes between healthy human individuals. The table came from immunoSEQ multiplex PCR; TCRdb's copy has only in-frame clones and leaves some out. The sample carries fewer than 600,000 clones, just over 75% recorded once. Material for sequencing was PBMCs. The receptors were sampled from a woman aged 40 to 55 in good health. Some clones in this sample may be carry-over from other donors' samples.

This clone was picked up a small number of times. The rearrangement joins TRBV6-4 to TRBJ2-1, with 12 bases aligning to TRBD2. Per germline, CDR1 MRHNA and CDR2 SNTAGT. The CDR3 runs to 19 residues. The V and J ends lost 0 bases and 6 bases, in that order; junction bases with no gene match: 12. The CDR3 sequence is CASSDSFPSLAGGFNEQFF. The CDR3 coding sequence is TGTGCCAGCAGTGACTCTTTCCCCTCTCTAGCGGGAGGGTTCAATGAGCAGTTCTTC.

The chain uses TRBV5-1 and TRBJ2-5, with 8 bases lining up with TRBD1. The DNA end is more similar to TRBJ2-7, so the J call may be wrong. Germline V gives CDR1 SGHRS, CDR2 YFSETQ. The length of the CDR3 is 13 residues. The DNA for the CDR3 is TGCGCCAGCAGCTTCGGACAGGGTGGCGAGCAGTACTTC. Translated: CASSFGQGGEQYF.

The chain combines TRBV25-1 with TRBJ2-7; 8 bases are shared with TRBD2. The CDR3 has 15 amino acids. Germline V gene data show CDR1 as MGHDK and CDR2 as SYGVNS. V was pared by 2 bases and J by 0 bases, with 3 bases of the junction left unmatched. The CDR3 DNA reads TGTGCCAGCAGTGAAAGTCTAGCGGGCTCCTACGAGCAGTACTTC. Translated: CASSESLAGSYEQYF.

V gene TRBV4-1 combines with J gene TRBJ1-2; TRBD1 aligns across 8 bases. V lost 0 bases and J lost 8; bases outside the gene matches: 8. This CDR3 is 15 amino acids long. CDR1 is MGHRA, CDR2 YSYEKL, per germline. The DNA of the CDR3 is TGCGCCAGCAGCCAAGAAGGATGGGGGACAGGCGGCTACACCTTC. This codes for CASSQEGWGTGGYTF.

Here the CDR3 reads CASSERGATDTQYF. The CDR3, as DNA: TGTGCCAGCAGTGAACGTGGGGCCACAGATACGCAGTATTTT. The chain has TRBV2 and TRBJ2-3, with D perhaps matching TRBD1 (5 bases). Germline V gene data show CDR1 as SNHLY and CDR2 as FYNNEI. This CDR3 is 14 amino acids long. The V end lost 2 bases, the J end lost 2 bases, and 8 bases lay between the germline ends.

In this sample, this clone turned up a few times. The chain recombines TRBV4-3 with TRBJ2-7, with 7 nucleotides matching TRBD2. The CDR3 sequence is 13 residues long. The J segment lost 8 bases and the V segment lost 0 bases, leaving 4 bases of the junction unmatched. CDR1 is LGHNA and CDR2 is YSLEER in the germline V gene. The CDR3 is CASSQEPGTKQYF. The CDR3, as DNA: TGCGCCAGCAGCCAAGAACCCGGGACTAAGCAGTACTTC.

This chain uses TRBV27 with TRBJ2-7; D is ambiguous. The germline V gene has CDR1 MNHEY and CDR2 SMNVEV (reference sequence). This CDR3 spans 9 amino acids. The V end lost 4 bases, the J end lost 9 bases, and 4 bases lay between the germline ends. Written as DNA, the CDR3 is TGTGCCAGCAGTTCGCGGCAGTACTTC. This encodes CASSSRQYF.

The chain joins TRBV30 to TRBJ2-7; no clear D. Germline V gene lookup returns CDR1 GTSNPN and CDR2 SVGIG (reference sequence). V was trimmed by 2 bases and J by 0 bases, leaving 5 bases between them. The CDR3 spans 12 residues. The CDR3 sequence is CAWSTSSYEQYF. Written as DNA, the CDR3 is TGTGCCTGGAGTACAAGCTCCTACGAGCAGTACTTC.

The CDR3 region is CASSPSQSGANYGYTF. The CDR3 DNA is TGTGCCAGCTCACCATCTCAGTCAGGAGCTAACTATGGCTACACCTTC. The V call is TRBV18, the J call TRBJ1-2; D is unresolved. Per the germline V gene, CDR1 is KGHSH and CDR2 is LQKENI. The V end was cut by 2 bases, the J end by 0 bases, with 13 bases between. This CDR3 spans 16 amino acids.

The CDR3, as DNA: TGTGCCAGCAGCTCCCCCGTTCCGGGACAGGGAGTTGGAAAACTGTTTTTT. It translates to CASSSPVPGQGVGKLFF. V and J are TRBV28 and TRBJ1-4, with TRBD1 matching over 9 bases. Germline CDR1 MDHEN, CDR2 SYDVKM. V was clipped by 6 bases and J by 10 bases; unmatched bases: 18. The CDR3 has 17 residues.

V and J are TRBV7-2 and TRBJ1-6, with no clear D. The CDR3 is made up of 14 amino acids. Germline CDR1 is SGHTA and CDR2 is FQGNSA. The ends were cut back, 5 bases at V and 1 base at J, with 6 bases in the middle. DNA for the CDR3: TGTGCCAGCAGCCTGGAGTCCTATAATTCACCCCTCCACTTT. Protein: CASSLESYNSPLHF.

The chain links TRBV2 to TRBJ1-3; a weak D match, TRBD1 (6 bases). The CDR3 consists of 16 residues. The V end was cut by 3 bases, the J end by 2 bases, with 14 bases between. In germline, CDR1 is SNHLY, CDR2 FYNNEI. DNA of the CDR3: TGTGCCAGCAGTGAGATCAGGGGCGCGACTGGAAACACCATATATTTT. Amino acid sequence: CASSEIRGATGNTIYF.

On this clone itself: The junction departs from the called germline gene at one end, perhaps through a read error. The chain has TRBV7-7 and TRBJ2-1; 10 nucleotides match TRBD1. The length of the CDR3 is 13 residues. CDR1 is SSHAT, CDR2 FNYEAQ, per germline (reference sequence). Here the CDR3 DNA reads TGTGCTAGCAGCGTGGACAGGGGGAATGAGCAGTTCTTC. Encoded protein: CASSVDRGNEQFF.

This clone was observed a few times. The V gene is TRBV28, the J gene TRBJ1-5; D not resolved. V shed 6 bases and J shed 0 bases, with 24 bases lying between them. Germline lookup yields CDR1 MDHEN and CDR2 SYDVKM. The CDR3 is made up of 19 amino acids. CDR3: CASSKQTRPDIYSNQPQHF. For the CDR3, the DNA is TGTGCCAGCAGCAAGCAAACCCGACCTGACATATATAGCAATCAGCCCCAGCATTTT. The complete variable domain, with remaining parts taken from reference TRBV28 and TRBJ1-5, reads DVKVTQSSRYLVKRTGEKVFLECVQDMDHENMFWYRQDPGLGLRLIYFSYDVKMKEKGDIPEGYSVSREKKERFSLILESASTNQTSMYLCASSKQTRPDIYSNQPQHFGDGTRLSIL.

V usage is TRBV18 and J usage is TRBJ2-7, with D hard to call. Germline CDR1 and CDR2: KGHSH and LQKENI. The CDR3 is 15 amino acids. Trimming removed 1 base from V and 6 bases from J, with 16 bases in between. CDR3 DNA sequence: TGTGCCAGCTCACCACGTGGCGTGCGGACCGGCGAGCAGTACTTC. The encoded protein is CASSPRGVRTGEQYF.

V gene TRBV6-5 combines with J gene TRBJ1-5; D uncertain. V was shortened by 4 bases and J by 4 bases, with 8 bases between the two germline ends. The CDR3 has 13 amino acids. CDR1 is MNHEY, CDR2 SVGAGI, per germline. CDR3 nucleotides: TGTGCCAGCAGTTTTGGCGGGAATCAGCCCCAGCATTTT. It translates to CASSFGGNQPQHF.

V is TRBV29-1 and J is TRBJ2-7; 7 bases map to TRBD2. The CDR3 runs to 14 residues. V lost 4 bases, J lost 6 bases, and 12 bases stayed unmatched. CDR1 and CDR2 from the germline V gene are SQVTM and ANQGSEA. The CDR3 nucleotides read TGCAGCGTTGTATATGGACTAGGGCAGAGCGAGCAGTACTTC. Protein: CSVVYGLGQSEQYF.

This clone occurred many times. The chain recombines TRBV11-3 with TRBJ2-2; the D gene is possibly TRBD2 (5 bases). V was cut by 0 bases and J by 4 bases, with 18 bases left in between. CDR1 and CDR2 from the germline V gene are SGHNT and YENEEA. The CDR3 has 18 amino acids. CDR3 DNA: TGTGCCAGCAGCTTAGAATACTGGCATCTCGAGGGCACCGGGGAGCTGTTTTTT. Its protein product is CASSLEYWHLEGTGELFF.

Only one count was recorded for this clone. The chain has TRBV5-4 and TRBJ2-5; D is possibly TRBD1 or TRBD2 (5 bases each). Germline CDR1 SGHNT, CDR2 YYREEE (reference sequence). CDR3 length equals 15 residues. Trimming stripped 0 bases from V and 1 base from J, with 10 bases between. The CDR3 DNA reads TGTGCCAGCAGCTTGGCCGGGGCTAGCCAAGAGACCCAGTACTTC. Residues: CASSLAGASQETQYF.

The V and J genes are TRBV15 and TRBJ2-1; D remains ambiguous. CDR1 is LNHNV and CDR2 is YYDKDF in the germline V gene (reference sequence). The germline V and J ends were trimmed by 1 base and 7 bases, with 5 bases remaining between them. This CDR3 has 12 residues. CDR3 coding DNA: TGTGCCACCAGCAGAGCTTGGAATGAGCAGTTCTTC. This translates into CATSRAWNEQFF. Full variable domain (rest looked up from reference TRBV15 and TRBJ2-1): DAMVIQNPRYQVTQFGKPVTLSCSQTLNHNVMYWYQQKSSQAPKLLFHYYDKDFNNEADTPDNFQSRRPNTSFCFLDIRSPGLGDTAMYLCATSRAWNEQFFGPGTRLTVL.

This clone was seen a single time. The V gene is TRBV5-1, the J gene TRBJ2-2, with 12 bases aligning to TRBD2. The length of the CDR3 is 17 residues. V lost 2 bases and J lost 7; bases outside the gene matches: 9. CDR1 SGHRS and CDR2 YFSETQ come from the germline V gene. CDR3 region: CASSFQASGRAHGELFF. Written as DNA, the CDR3 is TGCGCCAGCAGCTTTCAGGCTAGCGGGAGGGCCCACGGGGAGCTGTTTTTT.